This T cell receptor (beta chain) is drawn from a study of HIV-infected patients and healthy controls. All unsorted peripheral T cells were captured because whole blood was used without fractionation. Germline CDR1 and CDR2: DFQATT and SNEGSKA (reference sequence). CDR3 size: 14 residues. Trimming pared 0 bases from V and 11 bases from J, leaving 14 bases between. This clonotype came up many times. About 500 ng RNA was reverse transcribed with alpha and beta constant-region primers. Using multiplexing indices, alpha and beta chain libraries were generated apart by chain-specific third strand synthesis. Each cDNA molecule was barcoded, and a single primer pair amplified each chain. TCRdb reprocessed the 5' RACE reads with MiXCR, giving one entry per CDR3 protein. The sample contains some 25,000 distinct CDR3 sequences, 8.5% of which appear only once.

This receptor was identified in an adult in good health. The gene calls are TRBV20-1 and TRBJ1-6; D gene ambiguous. What was sequenced was blood. CDR3 sequence (DNA): TGCAGTGCTAGAGACCGAGACCCGTTGACACCCCTCCACTTT. Encoded protein: CSARDRDPLTPLHF.